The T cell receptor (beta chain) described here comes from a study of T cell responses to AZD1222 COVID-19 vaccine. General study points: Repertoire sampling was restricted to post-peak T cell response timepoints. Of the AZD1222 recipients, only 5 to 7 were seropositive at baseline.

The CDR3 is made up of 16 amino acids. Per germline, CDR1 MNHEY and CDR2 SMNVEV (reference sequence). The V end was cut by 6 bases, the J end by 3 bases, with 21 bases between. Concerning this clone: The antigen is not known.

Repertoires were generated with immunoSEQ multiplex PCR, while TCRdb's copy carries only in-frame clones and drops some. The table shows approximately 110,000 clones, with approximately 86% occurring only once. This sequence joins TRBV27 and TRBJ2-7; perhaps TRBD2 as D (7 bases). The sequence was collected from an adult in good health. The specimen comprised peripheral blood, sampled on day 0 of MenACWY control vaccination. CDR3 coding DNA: TGTGCCAGCAGAAGAGGGGGGGCGGCGGGGTACTACGAGCAGTACTTC. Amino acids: CASRRGGAAGYYEQYF.